These T cell receptor beta chains were read from a single sample in a study of blood T cell repertoires in COVID-19. Assay: immunoSEQ multiplex PCR; the TCRdb copy retains only in-frame clones and omits some. The data contain over 130,000 clones, around 79% of them singletons. The sample comprised PBMCs or T cells enriched from blood (not recorded which). These receptors originate from a woman aged 45-59 years who had recovered from COVID-19. CDR3s include the opening cysteine and the closing phenylalanine or tryptophan. The D gene is left open where the match is weak. Size values are once, few and many counts, or a class for expanded clones, and some rows have none.

cdr3_nt cdr3_aa clone_size v_call d_call j_call
TGTGCCATCAGTCTCTACGACAGGGGTAAGGATGAAGCTTTCTTT CAISLYDRGKDEAFF - TRBV10-3 TRBD1 TRBJ1-1
TGCGCCAGCAGCTTGGGGTTTATAGACTACGAGCAGTACTTC CASSLGFIDYEQYF - TRBV5-1 - TRBJ2-7
TGTGCCAGCAGCCCCGATGGAGGGGCCGGAAACACCATATATTTT CASSPDGGAGNTIYF - TRBV7-3 - TRBJ1-3
TGTGCCAGCGGGAGGACAGGAGGGACCTCCTACGAGCAGTACTTC CASGRTGGTSYEQYF - TRBV25-1 - TRBJ2-7
TGTGCCAGCAGTAAGGGAGGGGACACTGAAGCTTTCTTT CASSKGGDTEAFF - TRBV3-1/TRBV3-2 - TRBJ1-1
TGTGCCAGCAGTGAGACTAGCGGGAGCTCCTACGAGCAGTACTTC CASSETSGSSYEQYF - TRBV6-1 TRBD2 TRBJ2-7
TGTGCCAGCAGCCCCCGGGGGGGGTACGAGCAGTACTTC CASSPRGGYEQYF - TRBV11-3 TRBD2 TRBJ2-7
TGTGCCAGCAGTCTCGGGACAGGGCGCACCTCCTACAATGAGCAGTTCTTC CASSLGTGRTSYNEQFF few TRBV27 TRBD1 TRBJ2-1
TGTGCCAGCAGCCCCGAGGCCCGGCACTATGGCTACACCTTC CASSPEARHYGYTF - TRBV7-2 - TRBJ1-2
TGTGCCACCAGTGATTTGCGAGACAGCAATGAGCAGTTCTTC CATSDLRDSNEQFF - TRBV24-1 - TRBJ2-1
TGTGCCACAGGGGAAGGGGAAGCTTTCTTT CATGEGEAFF few TRBV10-3 - TRBJ1-1
TGTGCCTGGACGGGCGGGAGGGCCACAGATACGCAGTATTTT CAWTGGRATDTQYF - TRBV30 TRBD2 TRBJ2-3
TGTGCCTGGAGTCCCGGGCTAGCGGCAGATACGCAGTATTTT CAWSPGLAADTQYF - TRBV30 TRBD2 TRBJ2-3
TGTGCCAGCAGCCGAGCAGCGGGGAATAAAGAGACCCAGTACTTC CASSRAAGNKETQYF once TRBV3-1/TRBV3-2 TRBD2 TRBJ2-5
TGTGCCAGCAGCCAAAGGACAGGGGGCCGGGACTATGGCTACACCTTC CASSQRTGGRDYGYTF - TRBV14 TRBD1 TRBJ1-2
TGCAGCGCCCGGGGCGGGGGGACTTACGAGCAGTACTTC CSARGGGTYEQYF - TRBV29-1 TRBD2 TRBJ2-7
TGTGCCATCCGACAGAACACTGAAGCTTTCTTT CAIRQNTEAFF - TRBV10-3 - TRBJ1-1
TGTGCCAGTAGTATAGATCCTCCTTTCTTCAGGGGCAAAAGCAATCAGCCCCAGCATTTT CASSIDPPFFRGKSNQPQHF - TRBV19 - TRBJ1-5
TGCGCCAGCAGCGGCCAGGGTGGGGACTATGGCTACACCTTC CASSGQGGDYGYTF - TRBV5-1 - TRBJ1-2
TGTGCCAGCAGGGGTCTAGCGGCGGGGGCCAACGTCCTGACTTTC CASRGLAAGANVLTF - TRBV2 TRBD2 TRBJ2-6
TGTGCCAGCGCGGGAGAGATTAACTATGGCTACACCTTC CASAGEINYGYTF - TRBV6-5 - TRBJ1-2
TGTGCCAGCGGGGGGGCGACCTCTGGGGCCAACGTCCTGACTTTC CASGGATSGANVLTF - TRBV3-1/TRBV3-2 - TRBJ2-6
TGTGCCACCAGTGGGACAGGGCTCGCAGATACGCAGTATTTT CATSGTGLADTQYF once TRBV24-1 TRBD1 TRBJ2-3
TGTGCCAGCAGCCGCTCGACAGAGGCAACTAATGAAAAACTGTTTTTT CASSRSTEATNEKLFF - TRBV7-7 - TRBJ1-4
TGTGCCAGCAGCTTAGCGCCAGGTGCCTATGGCTACACCTTC CASSLAPGAYGYTF once TRBV11-3 - TRBJ1-2
TGTGCCAGCTCACCCGACAGGGGAGGGGTCAGCACTGAAGCTTTCTTT CASSPDRGGVSTEAFF once TRBV18 TRBD1 TRBJ1-1
TGTGCCAGCAGTCCGACAACCGGGACACCGGCTAATTCACCCCTCCACTTT CASSPTTGTPANSPLHF - TRBV28 - TRBJ1-6
TGTGCCAGCAGTAGTGGCGGATTTCGCTATGGCTACACCTTC CASSSGGFRYGYTF - TRBV2 - TRBJ1-2
TGTGCCAGCAGTGACGGGACTAGCGGAAACAATGAGCAGTTCTTC CASSDGTSGNNEQFF - TRBV6-4 TRBD2 TRBJ2-1
TGTGCCAGCAGTAACAGGGTTCGGGCTGAAGCTTTCTTT CASSNRVRAEAFF - TRBV7-9 - TRBJ1-1
TGTGCCAGCACCCACGAGGGGGTAGGCTACACCTTC CASTHEGVGYTF - TRBV2 - TRBJ1-2
TGTGCCAGCAGCACAGGGTCATCAGCTACGCAGTATTTT CASSTGSSATQYF - TRBV7-3 - TRBJ2-3
TGTGCCAGCGCTCACGGGAGGGGAAGGAACTATGGCTACACCTTC CASAHGRGRNYGYTF - TRBV11-3 - TRBJ1-2
TGTGCCAGCAGCTTAGCCCTAGCGGCCTGGGAGACCCAGTACTTC CASSLALAAWETQYF - TRBV7-8 TRBD2 TRBJ2-5
TGTGCCAGCAGCCCAGCAGGGACTAGCGTCGACGAGCAGTACTTC CASSPAGTSVDEQYF - TRBV7-2 TRBD2 TRBJ2-7
TGTGCCAGCAGGGGGGCGCGAGCGAACACCGGGGAGCTGTTTTTT CASRGARANTGELFF - TRBV9 - TRBJ2-2
TGTGCCAGCAGCTCCCTCCAGGGGGCCAACTATGGCTACACCTTC CASSSLQGANYGYTF - TRBV7-9 TRBD1 TRBJ1-2
TGTGCCAGTCTTACTACCAGGGGGACCAATCAGCCCCAGCATTTT CASLTTRGTNQPQHF - TRBV19 TRBD1 TRBJ1-5
TGTGCCAGCAGCCCCCCCGGAGAAGCTTACAATGAGCAGTTCTTC CASSPPGEAYNEQFF - TRBV28 - TRBJ2-1
TGTGCCAGCAGTTTAGGGGGCCTAAGCTCCTACGAGCAGTACTTC CASSLGGLSSYEQYF - TRBV25-1 TRBD1 TRBJ2-7
TGCGCCAGCAGCAGGGACAGCTCTAACTATGGCTACACCTTC CASSRDSSNYGYTF - TRBV5-1 TRBD1 TRBJ1-2
TGTGCCTGGAATTCCGGGACAGTGAAGTTCACCTTC CAWNSGTVKFTF - TRBV30 TRBD1 TRBJ1-2
TGTGCCAGCAGCCAACAGGGGGCAGGGGGCTACACCTTC CASSQQGAGGYTF few TRBV11-2 TRBD1 TRBJ1-2
TGCGCCAGCAGCCTCAAACAACCCGCGAACACCGGGGAGCTGTTTTTT CASSLKQPANTGELFF - TRBV5-1 - TRBJ2-2
TGTGCCAGCAGCTCCACGCCTCAGGGTCCAGGAAACACCATATATTTT CASSSTPQGPGNTIYF - TRBV7-3 - TRBJ1-3
TGCGCCAGCAGCCAAGGGCTAGCGGGAGACGAGCAGTACTTC CASSQGLAGDEQYF - TRBV4-1 TRBD2 TRBJ2-7
TGTGCCAGCAGCTTAGCCACAGGGGAAAAACTGTTTTTT CASSLATGEKLFF few TRBV5-6 - TRBJ1-4
TGTGCCGATTCGGAGGGGCCCCCCTACAATGAGCAGTTCTTC CADSEGPPYNEQFF - TRBV19 - TRBJ2-1
TGTGCCAGCAGCGCCTATATGCATTCACCCCTCCACTTT CASSAYMHSPLHF - TRBV14 - TRBJ1-6
TGTGCCAGCAGCTTAGATCAGGCTAGCACTGGGGAGACCCAGTACTTC CASSLDQASTGETQYF - TRBV11-2 - TRBJ2-5
TGTGCCAGCAGCTCGAGGTCCTCCCAAGAGACCCAGTACTTC CASSSRSSQETQYF few TRBV7-8 - TRBJ2-5
TGTGCCAGCAGCCCCAGAATTCCTGAAGCTTTCTTT CASSPRIPEAFF - TRBV11-3 - TRBJ1-1
TGTGCCAGCAGTCTGAAGGGGGCATCTTGGTATGGCTACACCTTC CASSLKGASWYGYTF - TRBV27 TRBD1 TRBJ1-2
TGTGCCAGCAGGCCCACAGGGGCGGCTAACTATGGCTACACCTTC CASRPTGAANYGYTF - TRBV2 TRBD1 TRBJ1-2
TGTGCCTGGAGTACCAGGGGGGAAAGTGGCTACACCTTC CAWSTRGESGYTF - TRBV30 TRBD1 TRBJ1-2
TGTGCCAGCAGTGCCGGGACTAGCGGATACAATGAGCAGTTCTTC CASSAGTSGYNEQFF - TRBV6-4 TRBD2 TRBJ2-1
TGTGCCAGCAGCGAGGGGCTACTAACCTACGAGCAGTACTTC CASSEGLLTYEQYF - TRBV9 - TRBJ2-7
TGTGCCACCAGTGATTCGGGACAGGGGAACACCGGGGAGCTGTTTTTT CATSDSGQGNTGELFF - TRBV24-1 TRBD1 TRBJ2-2
TGTGCCAGTAGCCCCTCTGGCGGGGGGGACGGAGAGACCCAGTACTTC CASSPSGGGDGETQYF once TRBV19 TRBD2 TRBJ2-5
TGCAGCGTTGTCTTACCCGGGAGTAGCACAGATACGCAGTATTTT CSVVLPGSSTDTQYF - TRBV29-1 - TRBJ2-3